This T cell receptor beta chain was identified in a study of cytomegalovirus exposure and HLA in healthy donors (dated 2017 in TCRdb). Looking at the study overall: An earlier analysis of about 560 of the donors reported around 280 Gb of sequence data and roughly 120 million unique TCR beta sequences obtained from 180 million or so T cells. An early release that covered about 600 HLA-typed donors contained about 300 gigabases of sequencing data and 80 million or so unique TCR sequences. Among the approximately 430 genotyped donors, 75% to 90% belonged to the genetic ancestry cluster associated with self-reported Caucasian donors. The aim of the study was to test whether cataloging public T cell receptors could identify signatures of past pathogen exposure. The study used immunosequencing to profile the T cell repertoires of several hundred subjects and linked those repertoires to cytomegalovirus serostatus. In addition to the first cohort of around 670 subjects, a separate validation cohort of approximately 130 different subjects was used. High-throughput TCR immunosequencing, statistical association of individual TCRs with disease status, and machine learning were combined to predict cytomegalovirus infection status. A later analysis re-analyzed previously published TCR beta repertoires from 666 donors and added high-resolution HLA genotyping to study TCR occurrence patterns. The later analysis used no new phenotypic data to find candidate immune exposures, relying instead on TCR beta sequences and their occurrence across donors. An earlier analysis of around 580 of the donors used high-throughput TCR beta sequencing to judge whether each TCR beta V gene segment behaved as functional or pseudogenic. Alongside the repertoire data, information on donor age, sex, ethnicity and CMV serostatus was compiled. In a later genetic analysis, genome-wide SNP genotypes for about 60% of the 666 donors were used, and that subset was treated as a discovery cohort. All discovery cohort repertoires had been generated using a single sequencing platform. Class I and class II HLA loci were covered by the typing at four-digit resolution. Typing coverage differed by locus: A, B, C, DRB1 and DQB1 were typed in about 620-640 donors, DQA1 in 522, DPA1 in approximately 600, and DPB1 in 472. About five DR-DQ haplotypes were handled as single units for association and clustering, since linkage in the cohort was strong. Among 300 to 500 genotyped donors of the cohort, an average of roughly 230,000 unique TCR beta nucleotide sequences was sequenced per donor, of which roughly 17% were non-productive.

With regard to this clone: No cognate antigen has been identified for it. No base-level quality is on record; no much larger clone is a single base apart.

The cysteine opens and the phenylalanine closes a CDR3 of 18 amino acids. Only the CDR3 DNA stays, 54 bases, in frame from base 1. The CDR1 and CDR2 encoded by the germline V gene are SGHAT and FQNNGV. Trimming leaves V shorter by 4 bases and J shorter by 9 bases, with the junction holding 19 bases beyond the gene matches. Receptor libraries were prepared by the immunoSEQ multiplex PCR assay. A mixture of 60 forward primers for TCR Vbeta segments and 13 reverse primers for TCR Jbeta segments was used in the multiplex PCR. Amplification of the CDR3 region of rearranged TCR beta genes was performed with a multiplex PCR assay on genomic DNA. The amplified TCR beta libraries were sequenced on the Illumina HiSeq System as 87-base-pair reads. The published analysis was carried out like this. In a later analysis, 70 million to 95 million unique TCR beta chains were counted across the 690 or so repertoires, and roughly 9.9 million of these chains were shared by at least two donors. To remove PCR and sequencing errors, raw reads were error-corrected and collapsed into unique sequences using a nearest-neighbor algorithm that merged closely related sequences. To assign V, D and J gene segments, CDR3 sequences were aligned to IMGT reference sequences. For a sequence to be retained, at least a six-nucleotide match to both a V gene segment and a J gene segment was required. A rearrangement counted as productive if the CDR3 had no stop codons and remained in frame with V and J, and every other rearrangement counted as non-productive. Following IMGT convention, CDR3 was defined as the stretch from the second conserved V-encoded cysteine to the conserved J-encoded phenylalanine. The earlier analysis of approximately 590 of the donors excluded any sequence lacking an unambiguous match to a single V gene segment. An earlier analysis of almost 600 of the donors classified V segments as functional when productive rearrangements were above 56.7% and as segregating when the standard deviation between donors was above 5%. A statistical classification framework was built for diagnosing cytomegalovirus status from the catalog of TCR beta chain sequences. V and J gene assignment, in a later analysis, came from comparing TCR nucleotide sequences with IMGT/GENE-DB human TR gene sequences. A later analysis assigned CDR3 sequences and most-parsimonious VDJ recombination scenarios with the TCRdist pipeline. A later analysis defined each TCR beta chain by its CDR3 amino acid sequence plus V-gene family, and excluded reads lacking a unique V-gene family. To address suspected cross-contamination and a sequencing artifact, a later analysis removed 450 to 700 highly shared, low-generation-probability nucleotide sequences. In a later analysis, a clonal expansion index for each public chain was calculated from normalized within-repertoire ranks of inferred template counts. Generation probabilities in a later analysis came from a VDJ recombination model fitted to out-of-frame rearrangements, and those results were checked against IGoR. In a later analysis, TCR-TCR, TCR-HLA and TCR-CMV co-occurrence was scored with hypergeometric tests, and a repertoire-size bias correction was applied to TCR pairs. In a later analysis, false discovery rates were estimated by permuting HLA or CMV assignments 20 times. In a later analysis, co-occurring TCRs were grouped using DBSCAN, with TCRdist sequence similarity added in when clustering inside HLA-allele-positive subsets. Co-occurrence clustering excluded repertoires with fewer than 30,000 or more than 120,000 public chains, plus five with anomalous nucleotide sharing. Entries here come from immuneACCESS through TCRdb and include only in-frame sequences with V and J called. Some clones fail to appear in such tables; in the studies checked, an unresolved V gene covers under half of the shortfall, and the cause of the remainder is unknown. V, J and clone size derive from that table, while D and trimming were established from the DNA sequence. The sample table contains about 130,000 clones; only one count was recorded for about 81% of them. The ten largest clonotypes hold 0.95% to 1.4% of the sample.

The cohort consisted of more than 650 healthy bone marrow donors. At the time of sampling, all cohort members were nominally healthy, though unrecorded immune exposures were likely present. The donor tested CMV seronegative, placing the donor among the 350 or so seronegative members of the cohort. A peripheral blood sample was provided by each donor, and peripheral blood mononuclear cells were used for TCR beta sequencing. The Qiagen DNeasy Blood Extraction Kit was used to extract genomic DNA from the blood cell samples. The investigation overall reported the following: When HLA alleles, especially DR and DQ, strongly co-occurred, TCR associations were difficult to assign to individual alleles. Linkage disequilibrium might explain the correlated functional status among segregating V segments, but an unknown experimental factor could not be excluded. The authors suggested that the approach could potentially be generalized to other disease states and immunological phenotypes. Several of the top co-occurrence clusters appeared to be linked to parvovirus B19, influenza, CMV and Epstein-Barr virus, according to a later analysis. The presence/absence analyses assumed that sequencing depth was roughly uniform across donors, and that assumption may not be true. An association between a missense DCLRE1C variant and V-gene and J-gene trimming of TCR beta chains was found in a later genetic analysis and replicated in an independent cohort. A later genetic analysis reported fewer N-insertions in productive TCRs among donors in an Asian-associated ancestry cluster than the roughly 700-donor mean. Because counts were too low, about 18 rarely observed V segments, including chromosome 9 orphons, were excluded from the earlier analysis of some 540 of the donors. For the cohort, immune exposure information was limited to CMV serostatus. A group of highly shared sequence variants was considered likely to be a technical artifact of the sequencing pipeline. In a later analysis, some 17,000 TCR beta sequences were associated with specific HLA alleles at a false discovery rate of 0.05. A further reported finding was that TCR beta sequences accurately predicted the HLA-A and HLA-B alleles for most subjects in the first cohort. According to a later analysis, most CMV-associated TCR beta chains appeared to be HLA-restricted, and the HLA associations seemed to be driven largely by CMV exposure. Because the 87-base-pair reads could not distinguish some IMGT-functional V segments, including TRBV6-2 and TRBV6-3, those segments were excluded. In a later analysis, HLA-associated TCR beta chains were found to be more clonally expanded and to have lower generation probabilities than equally common non-associated chains. While some public TCRs were present in many individuals, most TCR sequences turned up only very rarely across donors. In the study, 164 TCR beta chains were listed as associated with cytomegalovirus. Because HLA typing was unavailable for some donors at each locus, only the typed subset was used in association tests. In vitro tests confirmed that three of the cytomegalovirus-associated TCR beta chains recognize cytomegalovirus antigens. Broadly in line with IMGT annotations, most TCR beta V segments showed up in productive rearrangements about 87% or about 30% of the time in an earlier analysis of under 700 of the donors. The classifier was reported to diagnose cytomegalovirus status with high specificity and sensitivity in both the original cohort and the validation cohort. The cohort was sequenced for TCR beta chains only, and without alpha or paired-chain data the features that could be detected were limited. In a later analysis, TCR association rates were found to vary across HLA loci, with the most associated TCRs seen for DRB1 alleles and the fewest for HLA-C alleles.

The source of this sequence is a woman aged 30 to 39 in good health and CMV-seronegative. Sequencing was done on a sample of PBMCs. The chain joins TRBV11-2 to TRBJ2-4; a stretch of 9 junction bases matches TRBD1. Here is the DNA: TGTGCCAGCAGCTCACGGACAGGGGTTGGGGGACTTTCGGGCATTCAGTACTTC. Translated, this gives CASSSRTGVGGLSGIQYF.